The clone carrying this T cell receptor beta chain appeared a few times. This record comes from a study of blood T cells in healthy people across ages. Next came a second PCR, run for about 7 to 11 cycles, which used a sample-barcoded 5' primer along with a J-beta primer mix. MiXCR, applied by TCRdb to the 5' RACE reads, yields one record per CDR3 protein. This sample has 1,800,000 or so distinct CDR3 sequences, with 39% found just once. Germline-derived CDR1 and CDR2 are ENHRY and SYGVKD. Losses at the gene ends were 7 bases for V and 4 bases for J; bases not matched to a gene: 9. The CDR3 extends over 14 amino acids.

Sequenced input: blood. The rearrangement links TRBV10-3 to TRBJ1-2; 7 bases map to TRBD1. This receptor was identified in a human donor in good health. The chain's CDR3 is CAITAGTDIYGYTF. For the CDR3, the DNA is TGTGCCATCACTGCCGGGACAGACATCTATGGCTACACCTTC.